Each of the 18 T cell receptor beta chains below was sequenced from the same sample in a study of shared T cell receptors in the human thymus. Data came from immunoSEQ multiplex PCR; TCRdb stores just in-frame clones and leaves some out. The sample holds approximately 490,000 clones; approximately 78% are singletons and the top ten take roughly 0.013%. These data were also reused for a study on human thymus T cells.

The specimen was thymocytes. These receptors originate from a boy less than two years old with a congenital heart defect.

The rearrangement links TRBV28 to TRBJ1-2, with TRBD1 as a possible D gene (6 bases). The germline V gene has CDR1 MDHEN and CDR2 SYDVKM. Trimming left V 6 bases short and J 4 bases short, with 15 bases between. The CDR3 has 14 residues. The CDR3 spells CASSPPGAGYGYTF. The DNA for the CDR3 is TGTGCCAGCAGCCCCCCAGGGGCAGGCTATGGCTACACCTTC.

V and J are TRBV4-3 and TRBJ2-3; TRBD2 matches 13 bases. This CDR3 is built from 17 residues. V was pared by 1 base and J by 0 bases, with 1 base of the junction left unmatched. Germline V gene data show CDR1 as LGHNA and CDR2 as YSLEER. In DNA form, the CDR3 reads TGCGCCAGCAGCCAAGTGGGACTAGCGGGAAGCACAGATACGCAGTATTTT. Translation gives CASSQVGLAGSTDTQYF.

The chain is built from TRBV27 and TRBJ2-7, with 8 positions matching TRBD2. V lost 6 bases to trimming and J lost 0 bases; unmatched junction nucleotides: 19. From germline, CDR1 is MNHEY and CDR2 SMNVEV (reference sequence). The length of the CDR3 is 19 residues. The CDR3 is CASRRRRGSSGLPSYEQYF. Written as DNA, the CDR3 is TGTGCCAGCAGACGTAGACGGGGGTCTAGCGGGCTTCCCTCCTACGAGCAGTACTTC.

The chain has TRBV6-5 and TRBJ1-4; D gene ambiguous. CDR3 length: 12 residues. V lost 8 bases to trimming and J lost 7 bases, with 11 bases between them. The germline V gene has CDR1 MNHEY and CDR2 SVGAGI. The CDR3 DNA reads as TGTGCCAGCGGGTCGGGAGGTGAAAAACTGTTTTTT. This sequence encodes CASGSGGEKLFF.

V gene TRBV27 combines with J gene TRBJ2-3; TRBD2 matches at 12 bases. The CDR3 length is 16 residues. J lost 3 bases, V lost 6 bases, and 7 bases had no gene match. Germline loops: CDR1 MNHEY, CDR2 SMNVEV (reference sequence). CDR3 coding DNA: TGTGCCAGCAGCCCTAGCGGGAGGGCCCGTACAGATACGCAGTATTTT. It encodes CASSPSGRARTDTQYF.

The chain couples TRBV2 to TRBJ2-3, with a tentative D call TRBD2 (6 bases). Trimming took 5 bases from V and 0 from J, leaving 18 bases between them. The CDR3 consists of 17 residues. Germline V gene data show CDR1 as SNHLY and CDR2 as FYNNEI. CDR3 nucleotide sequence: TGTGCCAGCAGTACTCCCTGGAGGAGGGTTAGCACAGATACGCAGTATTTT. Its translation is CASSTPWRRVSTDTQYF.

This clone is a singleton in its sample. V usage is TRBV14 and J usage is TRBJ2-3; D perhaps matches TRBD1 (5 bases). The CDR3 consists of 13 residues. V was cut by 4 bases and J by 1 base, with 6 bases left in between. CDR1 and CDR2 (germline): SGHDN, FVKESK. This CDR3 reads CASSLGGTDTQYF. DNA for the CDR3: TGTGCCAGCAGCCTAGGGGGCACAGATACGCAGTATTTT.

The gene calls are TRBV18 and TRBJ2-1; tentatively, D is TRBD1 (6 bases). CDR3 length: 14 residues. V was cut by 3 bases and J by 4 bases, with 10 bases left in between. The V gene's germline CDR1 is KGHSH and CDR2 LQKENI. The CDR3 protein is CASSPDSIYNEQFF. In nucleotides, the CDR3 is TGTGCCAGCTCACCGGACAGTATTTACAATGAGCAGTTCTTC.

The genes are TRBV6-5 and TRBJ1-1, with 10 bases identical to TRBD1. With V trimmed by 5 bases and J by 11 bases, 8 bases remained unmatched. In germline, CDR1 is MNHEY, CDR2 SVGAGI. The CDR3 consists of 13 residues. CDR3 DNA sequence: TGTGCCAGCAGTCCCCACCAGGACAGGGGGGCTTTCTTT. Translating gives CASSPHQDRGAFF.

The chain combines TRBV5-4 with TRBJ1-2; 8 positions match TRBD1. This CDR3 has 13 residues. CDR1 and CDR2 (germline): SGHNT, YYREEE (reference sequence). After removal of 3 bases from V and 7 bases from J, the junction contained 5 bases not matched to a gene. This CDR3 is CASSSDRDGGYTF. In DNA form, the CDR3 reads TGTGCCAGCAGCTCGGACAGGGACGGTGGCTACACCTTC.

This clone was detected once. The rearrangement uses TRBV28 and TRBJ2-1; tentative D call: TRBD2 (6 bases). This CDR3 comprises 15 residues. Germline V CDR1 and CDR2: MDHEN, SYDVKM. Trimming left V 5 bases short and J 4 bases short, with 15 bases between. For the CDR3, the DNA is TGTGCCAGCAGTCACCGGGACTCCCTTTACAATGAGCAGTTCTTC. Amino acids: CASSHRDSLYNEQFF.

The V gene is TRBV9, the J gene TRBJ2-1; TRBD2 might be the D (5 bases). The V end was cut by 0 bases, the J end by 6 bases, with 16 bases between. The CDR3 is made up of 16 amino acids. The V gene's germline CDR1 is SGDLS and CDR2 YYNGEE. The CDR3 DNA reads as TGTGCCAGCAGCGTAGATGGTAGGGAAGGAGGCAATGAGCAGTTCTTC. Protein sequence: CASSVDGREGGNEQFF. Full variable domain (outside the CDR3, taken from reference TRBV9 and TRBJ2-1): DSGVTQTPKHLITATGQRVTLRCSPRSGDLSVYWYQQSLDQGLQFLIQYYNGEERAKGNILERFSAQQFPDLHSELNLSSLELGDSALYFCASSVDGREGGNEQFFGPGTRLTVL.

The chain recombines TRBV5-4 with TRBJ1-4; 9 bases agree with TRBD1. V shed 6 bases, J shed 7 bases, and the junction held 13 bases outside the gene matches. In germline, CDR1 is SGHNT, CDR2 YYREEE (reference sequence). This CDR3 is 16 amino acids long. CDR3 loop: CASTVYRTGEVEKLFF. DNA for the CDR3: TGTGCCAGCACCGTGTACCGGACAGGGGAGGTTGAAAAACTGTTTTTT.

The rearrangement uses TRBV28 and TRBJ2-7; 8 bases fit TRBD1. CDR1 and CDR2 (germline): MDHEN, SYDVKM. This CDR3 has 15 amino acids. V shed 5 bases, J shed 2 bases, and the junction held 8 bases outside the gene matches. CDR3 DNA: TGTGCCAGCAGTACACCGGACAGGGCCCCCTACGAGCAGTACTTC. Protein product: CASSTPDRAPYEQYF. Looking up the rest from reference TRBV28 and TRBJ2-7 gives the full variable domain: DVKVTQSSRYLVKRTGEKVFLECVQDMDHENMFWYRQDPGLGLRLIYFSYDVKMKEKGDIPEGYSVSREKKERFSLILESASTNQTSMYLCASSTPDRAPYEQYFGPGTRLTVT.

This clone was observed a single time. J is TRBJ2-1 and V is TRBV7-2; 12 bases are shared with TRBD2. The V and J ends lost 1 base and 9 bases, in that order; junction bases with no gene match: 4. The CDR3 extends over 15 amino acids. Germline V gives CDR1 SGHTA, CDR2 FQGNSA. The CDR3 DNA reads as TGTGCCAGCAGCTTAGAGACTAGCGGGAGTTCTGAGCAGTTCTTC. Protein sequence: CASSLETSGSSEQFF.

The chain's CDR3 is CASSMGQGERGSNQPQHF. The CDR3 DNA reads TGTGCCAGTAGTATGGGACAGGGGGAGAGGGGAAGCAATCAGCCCCAGCATTTT. The chain employs TRBV19 and TRBJ1-5, with TRBD1 matching over 11 bases. V lost 3 bases, J lost 1 base, and 8 bases stayed unmatched. In germline, CDR1 is LNHDA, CDR2 SQIVND (reference sequence). CDR3 length: 18 residues.

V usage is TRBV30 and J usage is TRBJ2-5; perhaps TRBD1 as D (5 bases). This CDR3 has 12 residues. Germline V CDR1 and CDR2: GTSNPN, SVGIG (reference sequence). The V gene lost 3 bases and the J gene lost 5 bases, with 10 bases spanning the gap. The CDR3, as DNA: TGTGCCTGGAGAAGGGGATCGGAGACCCAGTACTTC. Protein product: CAWRRGSETQYF.

CDR3 region: CASSSEQGAFGNQPQHF. DNA for the CDR3: TGTGCCAGCAGCAGCGAACAGGGGGCCTTCGGAAATCAGCCCCAGCATTTT. This chain uses TRBV21-1 with TRBJ1-5; TRBD1 is the table's D call, not checked against the DNA. TRBV21-1 is noted as a pseudogene. CDR3 length: 17 residues.